The clone carrying this T cell receptor (beta chain) has more than one count but fewer than ten. Isolation recovered at least 7 million PBMCs from every sample. Next came a second PCR, run for about 6 to 12 cycles, which used a sample-barcoded 5' primer along with a J-beta primer mix. Each cDNA molecule, via a template-switch adaptor with 12 random nucleotides, was tagged. TCRdb independently ran MiXCR on the 5' RACE reads; one entry per CDR3 protein. The sample has around 1.7 million distinct CDR3 sequences, roughly 27% seen once. These data originate in a study of blood T cells in healthy people across ages. The wider study: When template switching was applied, about one barcoded beta molecule was captured per two T cells.

Germline lookup yields CDR1 SEHNR and CDR2 FQNEAQ (reference sequence). The CDR3 consists of 15 residues. With V trimmed by 3 bases and J by 5 bases, 7 bases remained unmatched. J is TRBJ2-1 and V is TRBV7-9, with 7 bases fitting TRBD1. This receptor was obtained from a woman aged 25 to 39 in good health. The source material was blood. The CDR3 spells CASSFAQGTNNEQFF. As DNA, the CDR3 is TGTGCCAGCAGCTTTGCACAGGGGACAAACAATGAGCAGTTCTTC. The entire variable domain, with the rest obtained from reference TRBV7-9 and TRBJ2-1, is as follows: DTGVSQNPRHKITKRGQNVTFRCDPISEHNRLYWYRQTLGQGPEFLTYFQNEAQLEKSRLLSDRFSAERPKGSFSTLEIQRTEQGDSAMYLCASSFAQGTNNEQFFGPGTRLTVL.